The entry below describes one TCR beta chain. The record originates from a study of technical replicates of blood from a few donors. Assay: immunoSEQ multiplex PCR; the TCRdb copy retains only in-frame clones and omits some. This table holds tens of thousands of clones, over 75% found once. Germline V lookup: CDR1 MNHEY, CDR2 SVGAGI. CDR3 length: 13 residues. With 6 bases clipped from V and 4 bases from J, the junction kept 1 base outside the gene matches. The J gene is TRBJ2-1, the V gene TRBV6-5; 9 bases agree with TRBD2. The sequence came from a human donor in good health. Some clones in this sample may be carry-over from other donors' samples. Sequencing used PBMCs. CDR3 protein: CASRLAGYNEQFF. DNA for the CDR3: TGTGCCAGCAGGCTAGCGGGGTACAATGAGCAGTTCTTC.